This record concerns one T cell receptor beta chain sequence. These data are taken from a study of blood T cell repertoires in COVID-19. Study-level background: Material from acute and convalescent COVID-19 was sourced from the United States, Italy and Spain. From T cells, B-cell-depleted T cells, or PBMCs came the material, which was cDNA or gDNA.

CDR1 is MNHEY, CDR2 SMNVEV, per germline (reference sequence). The CDR3 runs to 17 residues. Between the trimmed V and J ends, which lost 2 bases and 2 bases, there was a span of 19 bases. In the authors' methods: Nucleated cell counts were estimated from reference gene primer amplification. Method: immunoSEQ multiplex PCR; TCRdb's copy keeps in-frame clones and lacks some. V, J and clone size are those of that table, while D and trimming were read from the DNA. The sample contains tens of thousands of clones, roughly 88% of which appear only once. The sample comprised peripheral blood. The sequence was collected from a human donor in a cohort sampled during active COVID-19. The J gene is TRBJ2-7, the V gene TRBV27; tentatively, D is TRBD1 (6 bases). CDR3 loop: CASSLGWGPGTTYEQYF. The DNA for the CDR3 is TGTGCCAGCAGTTTAGGGTGGGGGCCAGGGACCACCTACGAGCAGTACTTC.